This T cell receptor (beta chain) came from a study of follicular helper T cells after annual influenza vaccination. Notes on the study in general: ICOS+CD38+ cTfh clonality tracked population frequency, and its change tracked circulating plasmablast change.

The time point here: 2014-2015 season, pre-vaccination. Germline V gene sequence: CDR1 MNHNS, CDR2 SASEGT. The germline V and J ends were trimmed by 6 bases and 3 bases, with 12 bases remaining between them. This CDR3 comprises 14 residues. Comment on this clone: Antigen: not known.

The assay was immunoSEQ multiplex PCR, and TCRdb's table has in-frame clones only and misses some. The data show some 30,000 clones, approximately 81% seen once. The J gene is TRBJ1-5, the V gene TRBV6-1, with a weak D call TRBD1 (6 bases). The starting material was CXCR5+ CD38- circulating T follicular helper cells from blood, obtained on the day of influenza vaccination. The subset here: circulating Tfh, non-naive CD4+CXCR5+PD-1+ (ICOS+CD38+ or ICOS-CD38-). The TCR comes from an adult who received the influenza vaccine. CDR3 DNA: TGTGCCAGCAGACTACAGGGAGTCAATCAGCCCCAGCATTTT. This translates into CASRLQGVNQPQHF.